This TCR beta chain came from a study of shared clonotypes between healthy human individuals. Assay: immunoSEQ multiplex PCR; the TCRdb copy retains only in-frame clones and omits some. The data contain about 2.2 million clones, about 93% of them singletons. This clone appeared once. V shed 3 bases and J shed 8 bases, with 20 bases lying between them. The CDR3 contains 15 residues. Germline assignment: CDR1 SQVTM and CDR2 ANQGSEA. Naivety among CD8 cells was defined by CD45RO negativity and positive CCR7 selection, thereby excluding terminally differentiated effector memory CD45RA+ cells. Sequences were obtained from naive CD8+ T cells from PBMCs. The chain combines TRBV29-1 with TRBJ2-1, with D maybe TRBD2 (6 bases). This clonotype was sampled from a man aged 18 to 29 in good health. Some clones in this sample may be carry-over from other donors' samples. In DNA form, the CDR3 reads TGCAGCGTTGATGCGGGACCTAGAGTCTCTGATGAGCAGTTCTTC. Protein product: CSVDAGPRVSDEQFF.